These 27 T cell receptor beta chains share one sample of origin, sequenced in a study of blood T cell repertoires in COVID-19. Clones were sequenced by immunoSEQ multiplex PCR, and TCRdb holds only the in-frame ones, with some missing. The sample records approximately 220,000 clones, around four fifths being singletons. The sample comprised peripheral blood. These TCRs come from a woman aged 55 to 70 who had recovered from COVID-19.

This sequence joins TRBV19 and TRBJ2-7; 10 nucleotides agree with TRBD2. With V trimmed by 5 bases and J by 3 bases, 4 bases remained unmatched. The CDR3 covers 14 residues. Germline CDR1 LNHDA, CDR2 SQIVND (reference sequence). The DNA of the CDR3 is TGTGCCAGTAGTGTCGGACTAGCGGTCTACGAGCAGTACTTC. Its protein product is CASSVGLAVYEQYF.

In nucleotides, the CDR3 is TGTGCCTGGAGGCACAGGTCTGATTCACCCCTCCACTTT. Translated: CAWRHRSDSPLHF. The V gene is TRBV30, the J gene TRBJ1-6; D is perhaps TRBD1 (5 bases). Germline loops: CDR1 GTSNPN, CDR2 SVGIG (reference sequence). V was clipped by 3 bases and J by 8 bases, with 11 bases between them. This CDR3 region has 13 residues.

This sequence joins TRBV19 and TRBJ1-2, with 10 nucleotides matching TRBD1. The CDR3 runs 14 residues. Trimming took 5 bases from V and 4 from J; bases not matched to a gene: 4. Germline V gene sequence: CDR1 LNHDA, CDR2 SQIVND (reference sequence). The CDR3 loop is CASSDGQGGYGYTF. The CDR3 DNA reads as TGTGCCAGTAGTGACGGACAGGGGGGCTATGGCTACACCTTC.

This clone was seen many times. V is TRBV5-8 and J is TRBJ2-7; D perhaps matches TRBD1 (5 bases). The V gene lost 2 bases and the J gene lost 3 bases, with 15 bases spanning the gap. The germline V gene encodes CDR1 SGHTS and CDR2 YDEGEE. CDR3 length equals 15 residues. The CDR3 region has the DNA TGTGCCAGCAGCTTAGGGGATTCCTCGAACTACGAGCAGTACTTC. Its translation: CASSLGDSSNYEQYF.

This clone was observed once. The rearrangement links TRBV9 to TRBJ2-5; 7 bases fit TRBD2. From germline, CDR1 is SGDLS and CDR2 YYNGEE. J gave up 5 bases and V 0 bases, and 10 bases lay outside the gene matches. This CDR3 comprises 16 residues. The CDR3 nucleotides read TGTGCCAGCAGCGTAGGTGAAGCTAGCGGTGGGGAGACCCAGTACTTC. Its translation is CASSVGEASGGETQYF. Using reference TRBV9 and TRBJ2-5 for the parts outside the CDR3, the full variable domain is DSGVTQTPKHLITATGQRVTLRCSPRSGDLSVYWYQQSLDQGLQFLIQYYNGEERAKGNILERFSAQQFPDLHSELNLSSLELGDSALYFCASSVGEASGGETQYFGPGTRLLVL.

The chain employs TRBV4-3 and TRBJ1-1; a possible D gene is TRBD1 (6 bases). V lost 4 bases and J lost 4, with 10 bases in between. The CDR3 contains 13 residues. Germline CDR1 is LGHNA and CDR2 is YSLEER. The CDR3 DNA follows: TGCGCCAGCAGCCGGACAGAAGCCACTGAAGCTTTCTTT. Its protein product is CASSRTEATEAFF.

The chain carries TRBV3-1 (or the pseudogene TRBV3-2) and TRBJ1-1; 8 positions match TRBD1. Germline-derived CDR1 and CDR2 are LGHDT and YNNKEL (reference sequence). The CDR3 runs to 14 residues. The J segment lost 4 bases and the V segment lost 4 bases, leaving 5 bases of the junction unmatched. The CDR3 loop is CASSPQTGGTEAFF. DNA for the CDR3: TGTGCCAGCAGCCCACAAACAGGGGGCACTGAAGCTTTCTTT.

The chain carries TRBV30 and TRBJ2-7; D is unresolved. There are 13 residues in the CDR3. CDR1 and CDR2 (germline): GTSNPN, SVGIG (reference sequence). V dropped 5 bases and J dropped 3 bases, with 14 bases sitting between them. CDR3 sequence: CAWVDQTGYEQYF. CDR3 in DNA: TGTGCCTGGGTAGACCAAACGGGCTACGAGCAGTACTTC.

The chain combines TRBV7-8 with TRBJ1-4, with 8 bases fitting TRBD1. The CDR3 is made up of 18 amino acids. J lost 5 bases, V lost 4 bases, and 15 bases had no gene match. Germline CDR1 SGHVS, CDR2 FQNEAQ. In DNA form, the CDR3 reads TGTGCCAGCAGCTCGAGTAGACAGGGGCACCCGCTCAATGAAAAACTGTTTTTT. The encoded protein is CASSSSRQGHPLNEKLFF.

This chain links TRBV7-9 with TRBJ1-2, with TRBD1 matching 7 bases. V shed 5 bases, J shed 2 bases, and the junction held 11 bases outside the gene matches. Germline assignment: CDR1 SEHNR and CDR2 FQNEAQ (reference sequence). The CDR3 has 16 residues. The CDR3, as DNA: TGTGCCAGCAGCGAGGGCTGGGACAGCAAAAACTATGGCTACACCTTC. This encodes CASSEGWDSKNYGYTF.

V is TRBV5-1 and J is TRBJ2-7, with D possibly TRBD1 on 6 matching bases. Germline V gene sequence: CDR1 SGHRS, CDR2 YFSETQ. The CDR3 contains 15 residues. Deletions cut 0 bases from V and 2 bases from J, with 12 bases between. The CDR3 loop is CASSLEGVRPYEQYF. The CDR3, as DNA: TGCGCCAGCAGCTTGGAGGGGGTTCGTCCCTACGAGCAGTACTTC.

Here the CDR3 reads CASSSTSPTDTQYF. The CDR3 DNA reads as TGTGCCAGCAGCTCGACTAGTCCCACAGATACGCAGTATTTT. The rearrangement uses TRBV9 and TRBJ2-3, with TRBD2 as a possible D gene (6 bases). This CDR3 is built from 14 residues. V was trimmed by 4 bases and J by 2 bases, leaving 11 bases between them. CDR1 and CDR2 (germline): SGDLS, YYNGEE.

This clone was observed a few times. The chain uses TRBV7-8 and TRBJ2-5; tentatively, D is TRBD1 (7 bases). The V end lost 4 bases, the J end lost 3 bases, and 18 bases lay between the germline ends. The CDR3 extends over 16 amino acids. Per germline, CDR1 SGHVS and CDR2 FQNEAQ. CDR3 amino acids: CASSSRDWDSKETQYF. In nucleotides, the CDR3 is TGTGCCAGCAGCTCCCGGGACTGGGACAGTAAAGAGACCCAGTACTTC.

The chain carries TRBV4-3 and TRBJ1-3; D remains ambiguous. V was clipped by 3 bases and J by 2 bases, with 11 bases between them. This CDR3 comprises 15 residues. Germline CDR1 LGHNA, CDR2 YSLEER. The CDR3 DNA reads TGCGCCAGCAGCCAGTCTGCGGCAGCTGGAAACACCATATATTTT. The encoded protein is CASSQSAAAGNTIYF.

The J gene is TRBJ1-3, the V gene TRBV30, with D possibly TRBD1 on 6 matching bases. The CDR3 runs to 14 residues. Deletions cut 3 bases from V and 3 bases from J, with 12 bases between. The germline CDR1 and CDR2 sequences are GTSNPN and SVGIG (reference sequence). CDR3 bases: TGTGCCTGGAGCCGCGGACAGCTTGGAAACACCATATATTTT. Amino acid sequence: CAWSRGQLGNTIYF.

The gene calls are TRBV5-1 and TRBJ1-3, with 8 bases lining up with TRBD1. V lost 4 bases and J lost 8; bases outside the gene matches: 5. CDR1 is SGHRS and CDR2 is YFSETQ in the germline V gene. This CDR3 comprises 13 residues. The CDR3 DNA follows: TGCGCCAGCAGCATGGGACAGGTAGACACCATATATTTT. Its translation is CASSMGQVDTIYF.

This chain links TRBV5-1 with TRBJ2-2; no firm D call. Germline V CDR1 and CDR2: SGHRS, YFSETQ. V lost 2 bases and J lost 3, with 8 bases in between. The CDR3 is 14 amino acids. The CDR3 bases are TGCGCCAGCAGCTTACAGACGGACACCGGGGAGCTGTTTTTT. Amino acids: CASSLQTDTGELFF.

V usage is TRBV30 and J usage is TRBJ1-4; D is ambiguous. Germline V gene sequence: CDR1 GTSNPN, CDR2 SVGIG (reference sequence). The CDR3 covers 15 residues. Trimming stripped 2 bases from V and 2 bases from J, with 12 bases between. The CDR3 bases are TGTGCCTGGAGTAGAGGGATGAGGACTAATGAAAAACTGTTTTTT. Amino acids: CAWSRGMRTNEKLFF.

The chain carries TRBV15 and TRBJ2-7; 8 bases agree with TRBD2. V was pared by 6 bases and J by 6 bases, with 19 bases of the junction left unmatched. In germline, CDR1 is LNHNV, CDR2 YYDKDF (reference sequence). The CDR3 consists of 17 residues. Here the CDR3 reads CATRFGGGPGIDGEQYF. The CDR3 DNA follows: TGTGCCACCAGGTTCGGGGGGGGCCCAGGGATCGACGGCGAGCAGTACTTC.

This clone is medium-sized (0.01 to 0.1%) in the sample. The chain has TRBV2 and TRBJ1-5; 10 positions agree with TRBD1. The germline V gene encodes CDR1 SNHLY and CDR2 FYNNEI. The CDR3 loop spans 13 amino acids. Trimming took 7 bases from V and 6 from J; bases not matched to a gene: 3. The CDR3 coding sequence is TGTGCCAGCACCGGGACAGGGGTTCAGCCCCAGCATTTT. It translates to CASTGTGVQPQHF.

Concerning this clone itself: A much larger clone sits a single nucleotide away, making a read error possible. The chain combines TRBV21-1 with TRBJ2-7; TRBD1, the table's D call, was not compared with the DNA. TRBV21-1 is reported as a pseudogene. The CDR3 contains 13 residues. CDR3 coding DNA: TGTGCCAGCAGCAGGGGACAGAACTACGAGCAGTACTTC. Its translation is CASSRGQNYEQYF.

The chain links TRBV24-1 to TRBJ1-1; a possible D gene is TRBD1 (6 bases). CDR1 and CDR2 (germline): KGHDR, SFDVKD. The CDR3 contains 13 residues. Trimming shortened V by 4 bases and J by 7 bases, and 12 bases separated the two germline ends. For the CDR3, the DNA is TGTGCCACCAGTGACAGGGGCGGCCGTGAAGCTTTCTTT. It encodes CATSDRGGREAFF.

This chain joins TRBV4-2 and TRBJ1-1, with TRBD1 matching 8 bases. Trimming removed 0 bases from V and 1 base from J; junction bases left unmatched: 7. The CDR3 has 17 residues. Germline values: CDR1 LGHNA, CDR2 YNFKEQ. The CDR3 is CASSQEAPGTGNTEAFF. Written as DNA, the CDR3 is TGTGCCAGCAGCCAAGAAGCTCCCGGGACAGGGAACACTGAAGCTTTCTTT.

The chain links TRBV25-1 to TRBJ1-1; 7 bases are shared with TRBD1. J was trimmed by 7 bases and V by 7 bases; bases with no gene match: 9. Germline V gives CDR1 MGHDK, CDR2 SYGVNS. The CDR3 consists of 13 residues. CDR3 DNA: TGTGCCAGCACCATGAGGGGGCTGGGTGAAGCTTTCTTT. It is translated as CASTMRGLGEAFF.

This rearrangement joins TRBV7-3 to TRBJ2-1; 9 bases agree with TRBD2. The CDR3 is 16 amino acids. V trimming: 4 bases; J trimming: 4 bases; junction bases outside the gene matches: 8. From germline, CDR1 is SGHTA and CDR2 FQGTGA. This CDR3 is CASSSRGSGGYNEQFF. CDR3 in DNA: TGTGCCAGCAGCTCCCGCGGGAGCGGGGGGTACAATGAGCAGTTCTTC.

The chain's CDR3 is CSVSDSVGIQYF. For the CDR3, the DNA is TGCAGCGTTTCGGATAGCGTGGGCATTCAGTACTTC. V gene TRBV29-1 combines with J gene TRBJ2-4, with D possibly matching TRBD2 (5 bases). Trimming took off 5 bases at V and 9 bases at J, with 14 bases between the two ends. The length of the CDR3 is 12 residues. In germline, CDR1 is SQVTM, CDR2 ANQGSEA.

The chain has TRBV24-1 and TRBJ1-2, with D tentatively TRBD1 (5 bases). The CDR3 has 13 residues. V was trimmed by 6 bases and J by 4 bases, leaving 11 bases between them. CDR1 KGHDR and CDR2 SFDVKD come from the germline V gene. In DNA form, the CDR3 reads TGTGCCACCAGTAAAGGGGCCAGCTATGGCTACACCTTC. This codes for CATSKGASYGYTF.